This is a list of T cell receptor beta chains from one sample in a study of T cell repertoires in cytomegalovirus infection. TCRdb re-called the reads through MiXCR, storing one row per CDR3 protein. The profile covers under 300,000 distinct CDR3 sequences, with roughly an eighth appearing a single time and approximately 1.6% taken by the ten largest. Sequenced: PBMCs. Receptors were obtained from a human donor in good health (CMV status not recorded). Some clones in this sample may be carry-over from other donors' samples. Each CDR3 is given with its conserved first and last residue. The order of the fields is D gene, V gene, clone size, J gene, CDR3 DNA, CDR3 protein. D genes are given only for firm matches. Not all rows give a size; the values are once, few, many and, for expanded clones, a class.

d_call: NA; v_call: TRBV19; clone_size: NA; j_call: TRBJ2-5; cdr3_nt: TGTGCCAGTAGTATCACCGTCGTGGGTATTGCGGGCCAAGAGACCCAGTACTTC; cdr3_aa: CASSITVVGIAGQETQYF
d_call: NA; v_call: TRBV20-1; clone_size: few; j_call: TRBJ1-1; cdr3_nt: TGCAGTGCTAGACCTTGGGGCCGGGCGAACACTGAAGCTTTCTTT; cdr3_aa: CSARPWGRANTEAFF
d_call: NA; v_call: TRBV25-1; clone_size: few; j_call: TRBJ2-7; cdr3_nt: TGTGCCAGCGGCCGGGACATCGATTCCGAGCAGTACTTC; cdr3_aa: CASGRDIDSEQYF
d_call: TRBD1; v_call: TRBV28; clone_size: few; j_call: TRBJ2-1; cdr3_nt: TGTGCCAGCAGTCAGGGGGACAGGGTTTACAATGAGCAGTTCTTC; cdr3_aa: CASSQGDRVYNEQFF
d_call: TRBD2; v_call: TRBV25-1; clone_size: NA; j_call: TRBJ2-1; cdr3_nt: TGTGCCAGCAGTGGATACGGAGCTAGCGGGCTGAGCTCCTACAATGAGCAGTTCTTC; cdr3_aa: CASSGYGASGLSSYNEQFF
d_call: NA; v_call: TRBV20-1; clone_size: NA; j_call: TRBJ2-4; cdr3_nt: TGCAGTGCTGCCAGCCCTGGGGGCAAAAACATTCAGTACTTC; cdr3_aa: CSAASPGGKNIQYF
d_call: NA; v_call: TRBV7-2; clone_size: many; j_call: TRBJ2-1; cdr3_nt: TGTGCCAGCAGCTTAAGGGACGGGAACAATGAGCAGTTCTTC; cdr3_aa: CASSLRDGNNEQFF
d_call: TRBD2; v_call: TRBV28; clone_size: many; j_call: TRBJ2-7; cdr3_nt: TGTGCCAGCAGACTAGCGGAACGTTTCCGCGAGCAGTACTTC; cdr3_aa: CASRLAERFREQYF
d_call: TRBD2; v_call: TRBV19; clone_size: NA; j_call: TRBJ2-5; cdr3_nt: TGTGCCAGTAGTATGTTGGGACTAGCGGGAGTAGAGACCCAGTACTTC; cdr3_aa: CASSMLGLAGVETQYF
d_call: NA; v_call: TRBV29-1; clone_size: many; j_call: TRBJ1-2; cdr3_nt: TGCAGCGTTGTAGGGAATGGCTACACCTTC; cdr3_aa: CSVVGNGYTF
d_call: NA; v_call: TRBV9; clone_size: NA; j_call: TRBJ1-2; cdr3_nt: TGTGCCAGCAGCGTAGAGGCAGGGTTGGATGGCTACACCTTC; cdr3_aa: CASSVEAGLDGYTF
d_call: TRBD1; v_call: TRBV14; clone_size: NA; j_call: TRBJ2-7; cdr3_nt: TGTGCCAGCAGCCAAGGGAGGGGACAGGGTGCCTACGAGCAGTACTTC; cdr3_aa: CASSQGRGQGAYEQYF
d_call: TRBD2; v_call: TRBV7-2; clone_size: many; j_call: TRBJ2-1; cdr3_nt: TGTGCCAGCAGCTTAGCTCTAGCGGGAGGGGGGAATGAGCAGTTCTTC; cdr3_aa: CASSLALAGGGNEQFF
d_call: NA; v_call: TRBV4-3; clone_size: many; j_call: TRBJ1-1; cdr3_nt: TGCGCCAGCAGCCAAGGTTGGGGAGGCACTGAAGCTTTCTTT; cdr3_aa: CASSQGWGGTEAFF
d_call: NA; v_call: TRBV6-2/TRBV6-3; clone_size: NA; j_call: TRBJ1-5; cdr3_nt: TGTGCGACAAGGCAGCCCCAGCATTTT; cdr3_aa: CATRQPQHF
d_call: NA; v_call: TRBV20-1; clone_size: few; j_call: TRBJ1-1; cdr3_nt: TGCAGTGCTAGACATAACACTGAAGCTTTCTTT; cdr3_aa: CSARHNTEAFF
d_call: TRBD1; v_call: TRBV7-2; clone_size: many; j_call: TRBJ1-5; cdr3_nt: TGTGCCAGCAGCCCTACCCGGGACAGGGGATATCAGCCCCAGCATTTT; cdr3_aa: CASSPTRDRGYQPQHF
d_call: NA; v_call: TRBV7-2; clone_size: many; j_call: TRBJ1-2; cdr3_nt: TGTGCCAGCACCCTTCAGGCAGGGTATGGCTACACCTTC; cdr3_aa: CASTLQAGYGYTF
d_call: NA; v_call: TRBV12-3/TRBV12-4; clone_size: many; j_call: TRBJ2-7; cdr3_nt: TGTGCCAGCAGCCCAGGGACCTACGAGCAGTACTTC; cdr3_aa: CASSPGTYEQYF
d_call: NA; v_call: TRBV28; clone_size: few; j_call: TRBJ2-7; cdr3_nt: TGTGCCAGCAGTTTTGCGGGCGGGTTGGGGGATGGCGAGCAGTACTTC; cdr3_aa: CASSFAGGLGDGEQYF
d_call: NA; v_call: TRBV7-2; clone_size: many; j_call: TRBJ2-7; cdr3_nt: TGTGCCAGCAGCCGGAGGTACGAGCAGTACTTC; cdr3_aa: CASSRRYEQYF
d_call: NA; v_call: TRBV7-3; clone_size: many; j_call: TRBJ1-1; cdr3_nt: TGTGCCAGCAGCTTAAGGGGGGGAACTGAAGCTTTCTTT; cdr3_aa: CASSLRGGTEAFF
d_call: NA; v_call: TRBV19; clone_size: many; j_call: TRBJ2-2; cdr3_nt: TGTGCCAGTAGTATAGAACGGGGTCGTGGCACCGGGGAGCTGTTTTTT; cdr3_aa: CASSIERGRGTGELFF
d_call: TRBD1; v_call: TRBV5-1; clone_size: NA; j_call: TRBJ2-1; cdr3_nt: TGCGCCAGCCTAAGGGGGACAGGGGTGGGCGAGCAGTTCTTC; cdr3_aa: CASLRGTGVGEQFF
d_call: NA; v_call: TRBV28; clone_size: many; j_call: TRBJ1-1; cdr3_nt: TGTGCCAGCAGTTTGGTACGGGGGAACACTGAAGCTTTCTTT; cdr3_aa: CASSLVRGNTEAFF
d_call: TRBD2; v_call: TRBV6-6; clone_size: NA; j_call: TRBJ2-7; cdr3_nt: TGTGCCAGCAGTCGGTCTAGCGGGGGGCCCTCCTACGAGCAGTACTTC; cdr3_aa: CASSRSSGGPSYEQYF
d_call: NA; v_call: TRBV7-8; clone_size: many; j_call: TRBJ2-7; cdr3_nt: TGTGCCAGCAGCTCCTTACAGGGCCACGAGCAGTACTTC; cdr3_aa: CASSSLQGHEQYF
d_call: NA; v_call: TRBV5-4; clone_size: many; j_call: TRBJ2-1; cdr3_nt: TGTGCCAGCAGCTTGGACTGGAATGAGCAGTTCTTC; cdr3_aa: CASSLDWNEQFF
d_call: NA; v_call: TRBV7-3; clone_size: many; j_call: TRBJ2-3; cdr3_nt: TGTGCCAGCAGCCCCCGATTTGGAGATACGCAGTATTTT; cdr3_aa: CASSPRFGDTQYF
d_call: NA; v_call: TRBV27; clone_size: few; j_call: TRBJ1-2; cdr3_nt: TGTGCCAGCAGTTTTCAGCATTCAGGGTGGGACTATGGCTACACCTTC; cdr3_aa: CASSFQHSGWDYGYTF